Listed here is a single TCR beta chain. Antigen: not known. Each CDR3 protein gets one entry after TCRdb re-called the 5' RACE reads with MiXCR. The sample contains around 390,000 distinct CDR3 sequences, about 20% of which appear only once. This record comes from a study of CD8 T cells in ankylosing spondylitis. General study results and limits: Prior literature has documented some motif variants in synovial fluid and blood from reactive arthritis. Disease-linked clones were reportedly significantly enriched in matched ankylosing spondylitis synovial fluid. Clones linked to disease, bearing a CD8+ phenotype, were relatively rare in peripheral blood. There was a TCR beta motif, made of fewer than 10 highly homologous variants, that appeared characteristic of ankylosing spondylitis blood.

CDR3 length: 15 amino acids. Germline V gene sequence: CDR1 LGHDT, CDR2 YNNKEL (reference sequence). The V gene end was trimmed by 1 base and the J gene end by 4 bases; junction bases not matched to a gene: 5. This sequence originates from a male donor with ankylosing spondylitis. Sequenced input: blood, either unsorted or a sorted T cell fraction (not recorded which). V usage is TRBV3-1 and J usage is TRBJ2-7, with TRBD2 identical over 9 bases. The CDR3 loop reads CASSQGLADKYEQYF. The CDR3 coding sequence is TGTGCCAGCAGCCAAGGACTAGCGGACAAATACGAGCAGTACTTC.